One and the same sample provided the 8 T cell receptor beta chains below, sequenced in a study of T cell changes during pregnancy in multiple sclerosis. Sequencing used immunoSEQ multiplex PCR; TCRdb keeps in-frame clones, though not all of them. The table shows more than 35,000 clones, with 90% to 95% occurring only once. Sample: CD8+ T cells from peripheral blood mononuclear cells, taken in the third trimester of pregnancy. These receptors all come from a female donor with multiple sclerosis, enrolled in a pregnancy study.

The genes are TRBV9 and TRBJ1-2; 7 bases are a match to TRBD1. The CDR3 spans 16 residues. Germline loops: CDR1 SGDLS, CDR2 YYNGEE. The V segment lost 4 bases and the J segment 4 bases; nucleotides outside the gene matches: 13. The CDR3 DNA reads as TGTGCCAGCAGCTCAGCGGACAGGCTGGTAACCTATGGCTACACCTTC. The encoded protein is CASSSADRLVTYGYTF.

J is TRBJ1-1 and V is TRBV27, with 10 bases matching TRBD1. CDR1 is MNHEY, CDR2 SMNVEV, per germline (reference sequence). J lost 7 bases, V lost 6 bases, and 11 bases had no gene match. The CDR3 sequence is 15 residues long. The CDR3 sequence is CASSQYRGTGDEAFF. The CDR3 DNA sequence: TGTGCCAGCAGCCAATACCGGGGGACAGGGGATGAAGCTTTCTTT.

The chain joins TRBV14 to TRBJ2-1; possible D gene TRBD2, 6 bases. The CDR3 has 16 residues. In germline, CDR1 is SGHDN, CDR2 FVKESK. Trimming stripped 3 bases from V and 4 bases from J, with 16 bases between. CDR3 bases: TGTGCCAGCAGCCATTTCCGGGACTCTTCTTACAATGAGCAGTTCTTC. Its protein product is CASSHFRDSSYNEQFF.

The J gene is TRBJ2-1, the V gene TRBV9, with 11 bases lining up with TRBD2. Germline CDR1 and CDR2: SGDLS and YYNGEE. CDR3 length equals 16 residues. V shed 3 bases, J shed 7 bases, and the junction held 9 bases outside the gene matches. The CDR3 coding sequence is TGTGCCAGCAGCGGCTTTAGCGGGGGGGTGTGGAATGAGCAGTTCTTC. Its translation is CASSGFSGGVWNEQFF.

The gene calls are TRBV4-1 and TRBJ2-2; TRBD1 is a possible D gene (6 bases). The CDR3 contains 14 residues. Trimming left V 6 bases short and J 4 bases short, with 12 bases between. Germline V gives CDR1 MGHRA, CDR2 YSYEKL. The CDR3 DNA is TGCGCCAGCAGAAACAGGGCAGGCACCGGGGAGCTGTTTTTT. Protein: CASRNRAGTGELFF.

J is TRBJ2-3 and V is TRBV13, with 7 bases lining up with TRBD2. This CDR3 comprises 17 residues. CDR1 and CDR2 from the germline V gene are PRHDT and FYEKMQ (reference sequence). V gave up 6 bases and J gave up 4 bases; unmatched junction bases: 16. CDR3 nucleotides: TGTGCCAGCAGTTCCGAATCCCGCCGCCGGGAGGCAGATACGCAGTATTTT. Translation gives CASSSESRRREADTQYF.

A single count supports this clone. The chain is built from TRBV6-5 and TRBJ1-2; D gene ambiguous. The CDR3 totals 14 residues. Deletions cut 2 bases from V and 4 bases from J, with 11 bases between. CDR1 and CDR2 (germline): MNHEY, SVGAGI. The CDR3 protein is CASSYTTEFYGYTF. In DNA, the CDR3 is TGTGCCAGCAGTTACACCACAGAGTTCTATGGCTACACCTTC.

The chain links TRBV19 to TRBJ2-7; perhaps TRBD1 as D (6 bases). The germline V gene encodes CDR1 LNHDA and CDR2 SQIVND (reference sequence). Trimming left V 7 bases short and J 5 bases short, with 30 bases between. The length of the CDR3 is 18 residues. This CDR3 reads CASTPRFDRPLTSNEQYF. CDR3 nucleotides: TGTGCCAGTACCCCCCGCTTCGACAGGCCCCTCACCTCGAACGAGCAGTACTTC.